Following are 22 T cell receptor beta chains from one sample sequenced in a study of prognosis after radiotherapy for stage I lung cancer (TCRdb year 2021). The listed sequencing device is Illumina HiSeq 3000. Two rounds of multiplex PCR were performed to amplify the TCR beta CDR3 region from genomic DNA. The first PCR round used primers specific to each TRBV and TRBJ gene, with sequences filed in Chinese patent CN105087789A. TCRdb applied fastp at Q25 and MiXCR to the public reads, then kept only in-frame beta chains. For every CDR3 protein sequence, its rows merge into one entry that carries the most common genes and DNA. In this sample the table shows fewer than 20,000 distinct CDR3 sequences, about three fifths of which occur a single time. The leading ten clones occupy around 29% of the sample. The sequences come from PBMCs, collected before or after stereotactic body radiation therapy (not recorded which). Receptor source: a donor over 45 with non-small cell lung cancer.

This chain joins TRBV30 and TRBJ2-2; TRBD2 aligns across 8 bases. Trimming removed 8 bases from V and 6 bases from J; junction bases left unmatched: 8. Germline V CDR1 and CDR2: GTSNPN, SVGIG (reference sequence). The CDR3 extends over 13 amino acids. DNA for the CDR3: TGTGCCCGGCGGGCGGGAGGCCCCGGGGAGCTGTTTTTT. Protein sequence: CARRAGGPGELFF.

On this clonotype: The missing conserved phenylalanine or tryptophan at the end of this CDR3 makes a read error likely. The chain carries TRBV6-2 or TRBV6-3 and TRBJ2-1, with D possibly matching TRBD2 (5 bases). Trimming removed 5 bases from V and 9 bases from J, with 17 bases in between. The CDR3 sequence is 14 residues long. Germline loops: CDR1 MNHEY, CDR2 SVGEGT. This CDR3 is CASSELAGKGEQFS. CDR3 DNA sequence: TGTGCCAGCAGTGAACTGGCGGGCAAAGGTGAGCAGTTCTCC.

In nucleotides, the CDR3 is TGTGCCAGCAGACTAGGGACTAACTCCTACGAGCAGTACTTC. Protein product: CASRLGTNSYEQYF. The gene calls are TRBV2 and TRBJ2-7; 7 positions agree with TRBD2. With 6 bases clipped from V and 0 bases from J, the junction kept 5 bases outside the gene matches. CDR3 length: 14 amino acids. Germline loops: CDR1 SNHLY, CDR2 FYNNEI.

Notes on this clonotype: At one end, the junction sequence differs from germline, possibly due to a read error. This chain connects TRBV5-1 to TRBJ1-1; the D gene is possibly TRBD1 (5 bases). This CDR3 region has 14 residues. In germline, CDR1 is SGHRS, CDR2 YFSETQ. In nucleotides, the CDR3 is TGCGCCAGTAGCTTGGGTTCAGGGTTGTCTGAAGCTTTCTTT. Amino acid sequence: CASSLGSGLSEAFF.

This clonotype has a count of ten or more. V usage is TRBV25-1 and J usage is TRBJ2-2; the match to TRBD1 covers 11 bases. The CDR3 is 15 residues long. V was clipped by 6 bases and J by 7 bases; unmatched bases: 7. Germline CDR1 is MGHDK and CDR2 is SYGVNS. The CDR3 sequence is CASRKGTGGGGELFF. The CDR3 DNA reads TGTGCCAGCAGAAAAGGGACAGGGGGAGGCGGGGAGCTGTTTTTT.

As regards this clonotype: This is likely an artifact of a read error, given a far larger clone one base away. This rearrangement joins TRBV6-9 to TRBJ2-1; 8 bases agree with TRBD2. V gave up 5 bases and J gave up 4 bases; unmatched junction bases: 4. This CDR3 contains 14 residues. CDR1 and CDR2 (germline): MNHGY, SVAAGI. This CDR3 reads CASSKAGDYNEQFF. CDR3 DNA sequence: TGTGCCAGCAGTAAAGCGGGAGATTACAATGAGCAGTTCTTC.

Worth noting for this clonotype: This likely reflects a read error, since a far larger clone is one base away. J is TRBJ2-5 and V is TRBV6-2 or TRBV6-3, with a tentative D call TRBD1 (5 bases). This CDR3 is 14 amino acids long. Germline assignment: CDR1 MNHEY and CDR2 SVGEGT. Trimming took 4 bases from V and 2 from J, leaving 11 bases between them. Here the CDR3 DNA reads TGTGCCAGCAGTTCTCAGGGAATTCAAGAGACCCAGTACTTC. This gives the protein CASSSQGIQETQYF.

This clonotype came up many times. The chain links TRBV6-1 to TRBJ2-5, with 7 bases that match TRBD2. J lost 4 bases, V lost 7 bases, and 12 bases had no gene match. The CDR3 runs to 15 residues. The germline CDR1 and CDR2 sequences are MNHNS and SASEGT. This CDR3 reads CASTALGGGPETQYF. CDR3 DNA sequence: TGTGCCAGCACGGCGCTCGGGGGAGGGCCAGAGACCCAGTACTTC.

Notes on this clonotype: A single base is all that separates this from a far larger clone, so a read error is likely. The rearrangement links TRBV12-3 or TRBV12-4 to TRBJ2-7; 8 bases are shared with TRBD1. The CDR3 extends over 13 amino acids. J lost 3 bases, V lost 4 bases, and 2 bases had no gene match. CDR3 sequence (DNA): TGTGCCAGCAGTTGCACAGGGGGCTACGAGCAGTACTTC. Translated, it gives CASSCTGGYEQYF.

Of note for this clonotype: Relative to the germline gene, one junction end is altered; a read error may explain this. V usage is TRBV20-1 and J usage is TRBJ2-5; 7 bases match TRBD2. This CDR3 region has 13 residues. Germline V gene data show CDR1 as DFQATT and CDR2 as SNEGSKA (reference sequence). The CDR3, as DNA: TGCAGTGCGGTTCAAGAGGGAGGGGAGAACCAGTACTTC. Translation: CSAVQEGGENQYF.

This clonotype has more than one count but fewer than ten. The V and J genes are TRBV19 and TRBJ2-7; D may be TRBD2 (6 bases). CDR1 is LNHDA, CDR2 SQIVND, per germline (reference sequence). The CDR3 spans 14 residues. V lost 6 bases, J lost 1 base, and 13 bases lay in between. In DNA, the CDR3 is TGTGCCAGTAGCATACTGGGGGGTTCCTACGAGCAGTACTTC. Translating gives CASSILGGSYEQYF.

Turning to this clonotype: A far larger clone differs by one base, so this is likely a read error. The chain joins TRBV7-9 to TRBJ2-1; D is unclear. The V end lost 3 bases, the J end lost 2 bases, and 14 bases lay between the germline ends. The CDR3 loop spans 16 amino acids. Germline V gene lookup returns CDR1 SEHNR and CDR2 FQNEAQ (reference sequence). Here the CDR3 DNA reads TGTGCCAGCAGCTTGCAGTCTCTATGGGCCTACAATGAGCAGTTCTTC. As protein: CASSLQSLWAYNEQFF.

The chain links TRBV20-1 to TRBJ2-2; TRBD2 might be the D (5 bases). CDR3 length equals 16 residues. V shed 1 base and J shed 1 base, with 13 bases lying between them. Germline V gives CDR1 DFQATT, CDR2 SNEGSKA (reference sequence). The CDR3: CSARVSSRENTGELFF. DNA for the CDR3: TGCAGTGCTAGAGTTTCTAGCAGAGAGAACACCGGGGAGCTGTTTTTT.

About this clonotype: Sequence at one end of the junction differs from germline and may be a read error. The rearrangement links TRBV3-1 to TRBJ2-1; D is uncertain. This CDR3 has 15 residues. Germline CDR1 reads LGHDT; CDR2 reads YNNKEL (reference sequence). Written as DNA, the CDR3 is TGTGCCAGTAGCCAATGTGGCAGCTCCTACAATGAGCAGTTCTTC. Protein sequence: CASSQCGSSYNEQFF.

As concerns this clonotype: A read error likely explains this, since a far larger clone differs by one base. This rearrangement joins TRBV6-9 to TRBJ2-3; D might be TRBD1 (6 bases). Germline V gene data show CDR1 as MNHGY and CDR2 as SVAAGI. V lost 4 bases and J lost 1, with 15 bases in between. This CDR3 is built from 16 residues. CDR3 nucleotide sequence: TGTGCCAGCAGTTTTTCAGTAGAGGGGGGCACAGATACGCAGTATTTT. It specifies CASSFSVEGGTDTQYF.

The rearrangement uses TRBV6-1 and TRBJ2-7; D is ambiguous. CDR3 length: 13 residues. Deletions cut 8 bases from V and 7 bases from J, with 18 bases between. The germline V gene encodes CDR1 MNHNS and CDR2 SASEGT. The CDR3 sequence: CASLNLSWREQYF. The CDR3 DNA follows: TGTGCCAGCCTAAACTTGAGTTGGCGGGAGCAGTACTTC.

Points on this clonotype: Just one base apart from a much larger clone, this may be a read error. The conserved phenylalanine or tryptophan normally closing the CDR3 is absent here, so this likely arose from a read error. V is TRBV18 and J is TRBJ2-5, with 10 nucleotides matching TRBD2. CDR1 KGHSH and CDR2 LQKENI come from the germline V gene. The CDR3 extends over 16 amino acids. The junction had 7 bases not matched to a gene; V was cut back by 5 bases and J by 1 base. The CDR3 coding sequence is TGTGCCAGCTCAGTCCTAGCGGGAGCCTCCCAAGAGACCCAGTACTAC. Translation gives CASSVLAGASQETQYY.

The V gene is TRBV28, the J gene TRBJ2-2; D gene ambiguous. This CDR3 is built from 12 residues. Germline V gene data show CDR1 as MDHEN and CDR2 as SYDVKM. Trimming took off 3 bases at V and 5 bases at J, with 4 bases between the two ends. CDR3 sequence (DNA): TGTGCCAGCAGTTTGTGGACCGGGGAGCTGTTTTTT. This sequence encodes CASSLWTGELFF.

This clonotype was detected ten times or more. This chain connects TRBV5-4 to TRBJ1-2, with D unclear. CDR1 is SGHNT and CDR2 is YYREEE in the germline V gene (reference sequence). The CDR3 runs to 14 residues. V was shortened by 0 bases and J by 2 bases, with 8 bases between the two germline ends. This CDR3 reads CASSLGQDNYGYTF. The DNA for the CDR3 is TGTGCCAGCAGCTTGGGTCAGGACAACTATGGCTACACCTTC.

This clonotype was counted at least ten times. This rearrangement joins TRBV29-1 to TRBJ2-6; possibly TRBD2 for D (6 bases). V lost 0 bases, J lost 1 base, and 10 bases lay in between. Germline V gives CDR1 SQVTM, CDR2 ANQGSEA. The length of the CDR3 is 16 residues. This chain's CDR3 is CSVEDMGGSGANVLTF. The DNA of the CDR3 is TGCAGCGTTGAAGATATGGGGGGTTCTGGGGCCAACGTCCTGACTTTC. Full variable domain (remainder filled in from reference TRBV29-1 and TRBJ2-6): SAVISQKPSRDICQRGTSLTIQCQVDSQVTMMFWYRQQPGQSLTLIATANQGSEATYESGFVIDKFPISRPNLTFSTLTVSNMSPEDSSIYLCSVEDMGGSGANVLTFGAGSRLTVL.

This clonotype was seen once. The genes are TRBV4-1 and TRBJ2-3; 10 nucleotides match TRBD2. The CDR3 runs 17 residues. In germline, CDR1 is MGHRA, CDR2 YSYEKL. The J segment lost 2 bases and the V segment lost 0 bases, leaving 5 bases of the junction unmatched. CDR3 sequence: CASSQDIAGGVTDTQYF. Here the CDR3 DNA reads TGCGCCAGCAGCCAAGATATAGCGGGGGGAGTCACAGATACGCAGTATTTT.

In its sample, this clonotype is medium-sized. The chain uses TRBV4-1 and TRBJ2-7; TRBD1 matches 8 bases. This CDR3 region has 15 residues. Germline-derived CDR1 and CDR2 are MGHRA and YSYEKL. V lost 4 bases to trimming and J lost 2 bases; unmatched junction nucleotides: 7. CDR3 residues: CASSLSLTGAYEQYF. CDR3 nucleotides: TGCGCCAGCAGCCTCTCTTTGACAGGGGCCTACGAGCAGTACTTC.